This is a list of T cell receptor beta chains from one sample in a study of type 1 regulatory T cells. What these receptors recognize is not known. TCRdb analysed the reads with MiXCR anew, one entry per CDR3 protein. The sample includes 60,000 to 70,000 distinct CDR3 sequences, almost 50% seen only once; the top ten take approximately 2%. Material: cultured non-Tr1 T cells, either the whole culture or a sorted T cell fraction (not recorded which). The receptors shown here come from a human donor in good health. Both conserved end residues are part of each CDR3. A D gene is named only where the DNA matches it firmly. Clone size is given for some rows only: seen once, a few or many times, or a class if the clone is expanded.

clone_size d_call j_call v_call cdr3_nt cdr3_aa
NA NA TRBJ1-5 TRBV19 TGTGCCAGTAAGGCGTATGGTGAGCCCCAGCATTTT CASKAYGEPQHF
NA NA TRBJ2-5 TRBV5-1 TGCGCCAGCAGCTTGGGCTCTACAAACCAAGAGACCCAGTACTTC CASSLGSTNQETQYF
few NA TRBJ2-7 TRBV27 TGTGCCAGCAGTTTTCTGGCGGCAGGGAGGAACGAGCAGTACTTC CASSFLAAGRNEQYF
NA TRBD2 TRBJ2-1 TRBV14 TGTGCCAGCAGCCAAGGGTCAGCGGGGAATAAAGGGGAGCAGTTCTTC CASSQGSAGNKGEQFF
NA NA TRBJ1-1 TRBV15 TGTGCCACCAGCAGAGATTACGGGTACACTGAAGCTTTCTTT CATSRDYGYTEAFF
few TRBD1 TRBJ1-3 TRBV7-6 TGTGCCAGCAGCGAGGGACAGGGATCCTCTGGAAACACCATATATTTT CASSEGQGSSGNTIYF
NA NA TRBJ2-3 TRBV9 TGTGCCAGCAGCGTAGGAGGGGGGTCGGGGGATACGCAGTATTTT CASSVGGGSGDTQYF
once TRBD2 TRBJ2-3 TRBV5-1 TGCGCCAGCAGCTCGACTAGCCGACACACAGATACGCAGTATTTT CASSSTSRHTDTQYF
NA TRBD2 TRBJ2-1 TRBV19 TGTGCCAGTAGTATAGGCCTCAGCCTAGCGGGGGGGCCAAGTGAGCAGTTCTTC CASSIGLSLAGGPSEQFF
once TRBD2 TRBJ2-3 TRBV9 TGTGCCAGCACTCCACGGGGGGGGAGCACAGATACGCAGTATTTT CASTPRGGSTDTQYF
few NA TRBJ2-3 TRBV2 TGTGCCAGCAGTGACCGGGTAGTGTCGACAGATACGCAGTATTTT CASSDRVVSTDTQYF
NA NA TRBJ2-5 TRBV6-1 TGTGCCAGCAGCCCTGACAGCTACGGGACCCAGTACTTC CASSPDSYGTQYF
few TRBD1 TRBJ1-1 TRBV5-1 TGCGCCAGCAGTTCTCGACAGGGGCTCACTGAAGCTTTCTTT CASSSRQGLTEAFF
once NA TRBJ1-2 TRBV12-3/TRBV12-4 TGTGCCAGCAGATACTCCGGCAGTAGAATAGGCTACACCTTC CASRYSGSRIGYTF
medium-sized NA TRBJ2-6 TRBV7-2 TGTGCCAGCAGCTTAGCGGAGGTCTCTGGGGCCAACGTCCTGACTTTC CASSLAEVSGANVLTF
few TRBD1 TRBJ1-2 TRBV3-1 TGTGCCAGCAGCCCAGACAGGGGTGGCTACACCTTC CASSPDRGGYTF
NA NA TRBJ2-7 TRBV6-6 TGTGCCAGCAGCCGGCAGCGAGATTACGAGCAGTACTTC CASSRQRDYEQYF
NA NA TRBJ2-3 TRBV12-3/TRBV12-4 TGTGCCAGCAGAGGCCCCAAGGTAGATACGCAGTATTTT CASRGPKVDTQYF
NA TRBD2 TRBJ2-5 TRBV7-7 TGTGCTAGCAGCCCGACTAGCGGGGGCTACCAAGAGACCCAGTACTTC CASSPTSGGYQETQYF
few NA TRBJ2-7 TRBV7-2 TGTGCCAGCAGCCGCTCCTACGAGCAGTACTTC CASSRSYEQYF
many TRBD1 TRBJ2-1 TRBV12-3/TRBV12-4 TGTGCCAGCACCTGGGGACAGGCGGACAATGAGCAGTTCTTC CASTWGQADNEQFF
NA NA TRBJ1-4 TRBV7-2 TGTGCCAGCAGCTATGACGGAGCAACTAATGAAAAACTGTTTTTT CASSYDGATNEKLFF
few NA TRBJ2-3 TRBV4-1 TGCGCCAGCAGCCCCCCAGGACTGGGGTTCGGTAGAGATACGCAGTATTTT CASSPPGLGFGRDTQYF
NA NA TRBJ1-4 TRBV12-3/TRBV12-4 TGTGCCAGCGGATTGGGAGGGACGGGAACTAATGAAAAACTGTTTTTT CASGLGGTGTNEKLFF
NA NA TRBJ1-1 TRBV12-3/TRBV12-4 TGTGCCAGCACCCCCTCGAGGAACACTGAAGCTTTCTTT CASTPSRNTEAFF
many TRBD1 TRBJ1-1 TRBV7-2 TGTGCCAGCAGCCTAGAGGGGGCCACTGAAGCTTTCTTT CASSLEGATEAFF
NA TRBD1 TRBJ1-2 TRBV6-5 TGTGCCAGCAGGCGTTCCGGGACAGTTGGCTACACCTTC CASRRSGTVGYTF
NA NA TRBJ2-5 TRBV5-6 TGTGCCAGCAGCCATTGGGGGACCCAAGAGACCCAGTACTTC CASSHWGTQETQYF
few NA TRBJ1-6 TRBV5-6 TGTGCCAGCAGCAAGGACAGAAATTCACCCCTCCACTTT CASSKDRNSPLHF
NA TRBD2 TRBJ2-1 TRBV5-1 TGCGCCAGCAGCGTTGCGGGGGGGCCTTGGGATGAGCAGTTCTTC CASSVAGGPWDEQFF
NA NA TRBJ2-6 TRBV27 TGTGCCAGCAGGCCAGCTGGGGCCAACGTCCTGACTTTC CASRPAGANVLTF
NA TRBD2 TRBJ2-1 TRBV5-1 TGCGCCAGCAGCTTGGAACGCGGGGGGGCCGATGAGCAGTTCTTC CASSLERGGADEQFF
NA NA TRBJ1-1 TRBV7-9 TGTGCCAGCAGCTTAGAACGGCTAACTGAAGCTTTCTTT CASSLERLTEAFF
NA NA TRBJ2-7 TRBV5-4 TGTGCCAGCAGCCGGGATCTAGGAGGCGAGCAGTACTTC CASSRDLGGEQYF
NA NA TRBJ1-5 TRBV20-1 TGCAGTGCTAGGGTGCTGGGGGGGCAAATGCATCAGCCCCAGCATTTT CSARVLGGQMHQPQHF
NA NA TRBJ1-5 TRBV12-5 TGTGCTAGTGGTTTGACAGGGCTTCACGGTCAGCCCCAGCATTTT CASGLTGLHGQPQHF
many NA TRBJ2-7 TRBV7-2 TGTGCCAGCAGCTTAGTAGACCAATACGAGCAGTACTTC CASSLVDQYEQYF
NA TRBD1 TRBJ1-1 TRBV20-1 TGCAGTGCCAAAACAGGGGGCAGGTCTGAAGCTTTCTTT CSAKTGGRSEAFF
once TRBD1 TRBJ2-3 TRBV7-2 TGTGCCAGCATCCTACTGGGACAGGGTACCGATACGCAGTATTTT CASILLGQGTDTQYF
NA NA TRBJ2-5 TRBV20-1 TGCAGTGCTACATCCGACAGGCAAGAGACCCAGTACTTC CSATSDRQETQYF